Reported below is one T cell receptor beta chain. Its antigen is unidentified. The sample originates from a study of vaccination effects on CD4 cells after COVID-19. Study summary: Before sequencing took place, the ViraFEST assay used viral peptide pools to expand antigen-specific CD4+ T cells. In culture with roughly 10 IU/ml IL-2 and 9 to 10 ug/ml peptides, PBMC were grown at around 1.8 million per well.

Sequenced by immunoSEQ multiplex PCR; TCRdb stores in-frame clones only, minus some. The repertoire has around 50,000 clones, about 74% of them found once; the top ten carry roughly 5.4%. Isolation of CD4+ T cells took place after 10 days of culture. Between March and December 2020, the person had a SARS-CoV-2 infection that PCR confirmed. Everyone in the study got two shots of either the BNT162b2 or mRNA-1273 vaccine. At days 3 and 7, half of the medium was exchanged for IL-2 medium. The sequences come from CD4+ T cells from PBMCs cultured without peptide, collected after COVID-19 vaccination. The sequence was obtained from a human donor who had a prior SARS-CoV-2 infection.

CDR3 in DNA: TGTGCCAGCAGCGCCTTGGGACAGAACTATGGCTACACCTTC. Protein: CASSALGQNYGYTF. V is TRBV9 and J is TRBJ1-2; 7 bases line up with TRBD1. V was pared by 3 bases and J by 2 bases, with 4 bases of the junction left unmatched. Germline V gene data show CDR1 as SGDLS and CDR2 as YYNGEE. The CDR3 length is 14 residues.